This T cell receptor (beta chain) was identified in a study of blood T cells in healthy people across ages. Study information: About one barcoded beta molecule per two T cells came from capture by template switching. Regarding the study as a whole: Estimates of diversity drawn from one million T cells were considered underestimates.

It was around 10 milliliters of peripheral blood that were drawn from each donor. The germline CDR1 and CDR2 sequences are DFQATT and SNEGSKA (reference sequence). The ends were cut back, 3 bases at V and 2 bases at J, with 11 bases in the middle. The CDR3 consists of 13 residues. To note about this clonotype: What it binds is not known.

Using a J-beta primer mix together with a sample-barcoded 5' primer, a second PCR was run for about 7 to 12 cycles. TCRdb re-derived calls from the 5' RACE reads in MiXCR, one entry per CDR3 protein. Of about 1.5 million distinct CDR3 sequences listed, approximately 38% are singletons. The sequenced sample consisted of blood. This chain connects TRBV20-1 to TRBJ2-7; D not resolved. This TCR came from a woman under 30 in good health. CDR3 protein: CSASSGPTYEQYF. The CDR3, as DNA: TGCAGTGCTAGCTCCGGGCCGACCTACGAGCAGTACTTC.